Below, 9 T cell receptor beta chains from the same sample are listed, as sequenced in a study of shared T cell receptors in the human thymus. Sequenced by immunoSEQ multiplex PCR; TCRdb stores in-frame clones only, minus some. The sample includes about 400,000 clones, approximately 95% of them seen just once. The sequencing sample was made of thymocytes. Receptors were obtained from a human donor.

This sequence joins TRBV2 and TRBJ1-6, with D hard to call. V lost 7 bases to trimming and J lost 2 bases, with 18 bases between them. This CDR3 comprises 17 residues. Germline CDR1 is SNHLY and CDR2 is FYNNEI. In DNA form, the CDR3 reads TGTGCCAGCATCCCCGATCGGCAGGCAACCTATAATTCACCCCTCCACTTT. As protein: CASIPDRQATYNSPLHF.

V gene TRBV7-7 combines with J gene TRBJ2-6; a possible D gene is TRBD2 (6 bases). The germline V and J ends were trimmed by 4 bases and 0 bases, with 16 bases remaining between them. The V gene's germline CDR1 is SSHAT and CDR2 FNYEAQ (reference sequence). The CDR3 length is 18 residues. The CDR3 DNA follows: TGTGCCAGCAGCTCCAGATTAGCGGTGTTCTCTGGGGCCAACGTCCTGACTTTC. This sequence encodes CASSSRLAVFSGANVLTF.

DNA of the CDR3: TGTGCCAGCAATAAAGGGACAGGGATCACAGATACGCAGTATTTT. Translating gives CASNKGTGITDTQYF. The chain uses TRBV2 and TRBJ2-3, with 9 bases matching TRBD1. J lost 2 bases, V lost 7 bases, and 7 bases had no gene match. Germline values: CDR1 SNHLY, CDR2 FYNNEI. This CDR3 contains 15 residues.

This clone was detected only a few times. The rearrangement joins TRBV11-3 to TRBJ2-7; 11 positions match TRBD1. The CDR3 length is 16 residues. J lost 6 bases, V lost 0 bases, and 7 bases had no gene match. Per germline, CDR1 SGHNT and CDR2 YENEEA. The CDR3 coding sequence is TGTGCCAGCAGCTTAGATGGCCCGGACAGGGGGCGCGAGCAGTACTTC. Translation gives CASSLDGPDRGREQYF.

The chain couples TRBV2 to TRBJ2-3; 9 nucleotides match TRBD1. This CDR3 contains 16 residues. The ends lost 6 bases at V and 1 base at J; junction bases unmatched: 8. Germline CDR1 and CDR2: SNHLY and FYNNEI. The CDR3 coding sequence is TGTGCCAGCAGACACCGGGACAGGGCTCGCACAGATACGCAGTATTTT. Translated: CASRHRDRARTDTQYF.

The chain carries TRBV7-2 and TRBJ1-5, with D hard to call. The CDR3 length is 15 residues. From germline, CDR1 is SGHTA and CDR2 FQGNSA. V was clipped by 1 base and J by 0 bases, with 7 bases between them. CDR3 sequence reads: CASSLVGFSNQPQHF. In DNA form, the CDR3 reads TGTGCCAGCAGCTTAGTCGGGTTTAGCAATCAGCCCCAGCATTTT.

This chain uses TRBV6-5 with TRBJ2-7; D is unresolved. Germline V gives CDR1 MNHEY, CDR2 SVGAGI. Trimming left V 6 bases short and J 12 bases short, with 21 bases between. The CDR3 consists of 13 residues. CDR3 region: CASRRARLENLYF. Written as DNA, the CDR3 is TGTGCCAGCAGAAGGGCCCGACTGGAGAATTTGTACTTC.

The genes are TRBV7-8 and TRBJ1-5; no reliable D call. Per the germline V gene, CDR1 is SGHVS and CDR2 is FQNEAQ. The CDR3 consists of 18 residues. Trimming pared 1 base from V and 2 bases from J, leaving 18 bases between. CDR3 amino acids: CASSLENRKLGGNQPQHF. CDR3 DNA: TGTGCCAGCAGCTTAGAAAACAGAAAGCTTGGTGGCAATCAGCCCCAGCATTTT.

J is TRBJ1-4 and V is TRBV11-3, with D hard to call. V dropped 3 bases and J dropped 6 bases, with 5 bases sitting between them. Germline V gene data show CDR1 as SGHNT and CDR2 as YENEEA. CDR3 length equals 12 residues. CDR3 DNA sequence: TGTGCCAGCAGCTTCGTTCATGAAAAACTGTTTTTT. As protein: CASSFVHEKLFF.